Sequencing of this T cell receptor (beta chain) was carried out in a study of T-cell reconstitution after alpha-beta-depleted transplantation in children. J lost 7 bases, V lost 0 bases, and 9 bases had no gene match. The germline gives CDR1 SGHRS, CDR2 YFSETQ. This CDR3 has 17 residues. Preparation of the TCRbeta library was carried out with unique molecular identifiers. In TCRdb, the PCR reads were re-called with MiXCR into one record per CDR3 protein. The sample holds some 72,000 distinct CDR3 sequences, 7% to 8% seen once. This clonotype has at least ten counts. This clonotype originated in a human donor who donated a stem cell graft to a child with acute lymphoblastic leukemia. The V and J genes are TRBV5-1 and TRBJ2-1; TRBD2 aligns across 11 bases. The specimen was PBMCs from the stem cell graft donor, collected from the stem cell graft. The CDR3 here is CASSLEGSGRARNEQFF. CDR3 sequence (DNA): TGCGCCAGCAGCTTGGAGGGTAGCGGGAGGGCCAGGAATGAGCAGTTCTTC. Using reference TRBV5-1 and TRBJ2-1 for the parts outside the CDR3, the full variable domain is KAGVTQTPRYLIKTRGQQVTLSCSPISGHRSVSWYQQTPGQGLQFLFEYFSETQRNKGNFPGRFSGRQFSNSRSEMNVSTLELGDSALYLCASSLEGSGRARNEQFFGPGTRLTVL.